A single sample is the source of the 14 T cell receptor beta chains below, sequenced in a study of blood T cells in healthy people across ages. Next came a second PCR, run for about 7 to 11 cycles, which used a sample-barcoded 5' primer along with a J-beta primer mix. TCRdb redid the calling of the 5' RACE reads with MiXCR, one entry per CDR3 protein. The sample yields around 1,500,000 distinct CDR3 sequences, 28% seen once. The sequenced material came from blood. The receptors shown here come from a woman aged 30 to 39 in good health.

The gene calls are TRBV11-2 and TRBJ2-3, with D hard to call. Trimming left V 7 bases short and J 1 base short, with 9 bases between. The V gene's germline CDR1 is SGHAT and CDR2 FQNNGV. The CDR3 is 13 amino acids. The CDR3 loop reads CASTLIRTDTQYF. The CDR3 nucleotides are TGTGCCAGCACCTTGATCCGCACAGATACGCAGTATTTT. Full variable domain (rest looked up from reference TRBV11-2 and TRBJ2-3): EAGVAQSPRYKIIEKRQSVAFWCNPISGHATLYWYQQILGQGPKLLIQFQNNGVVDDSQLPKDRFSAERLKGVDSTLKIQPAKLEDSAVYLCASTLIRTDTQYFGPGTRLTVL.

This clonotype appeared a few times. The V gene is TRBV4-3, the J gene TRBJ1-1; unclear D gene. The CDR3 is 17 residues long. The germline V gene has CDR1 LGHNA and CDR2 YSLEER. Trimming removed 0 bases from V and 6 bases from J, with 20 bases in between. The CDR3 sequence is CASSQDRRTSGVAEAFF. The DNA for the CDR3 is TGCGCCAGCAGCCAAGATCGACGAACTTCCGGGGTCGCTGAAGCTTTCTTT.

There are many counts of this clonotype. The chain has TRBV10-3 and TRBJ1-5, with a weak D call TRBD1 (5 bases). The CDR3 contains 14 residues. The V end was cut by 5 bases, the J end by 5 bases, with 13 bases between. Germline V gene sequence: CDR1 ENHRY, CDR2 SYGVKD. CDR3 in DNA: TGTGCCATCAGTCCGACAGATTCGGATCAGCCCCAGCATTTT. Translation: CAISPTDSDQPQHF.

This chain joins TRBV5-6 and TRBJ2-3; perhaps TRBD2 as D (6 bases). The V gene's germline CDR1 is SGHDT and CDR2 YYEEEE. Trimming pared 2 bases from V and 6 bases from J, leaving 13 bases between. The CDR3 has 14 amino acids. The CDR3 loop reads CASSFGLGGDTQYF. The CDR3 DNA sequence: TGTGCCAGCAGCTTCGGACTTGGGGGGGATACGCAGTATTTT.

The genes are TRBV20-1 and TRBJ2-1; the match to TRBD2 covers 10 bases. V shed 5 bases, J shed 3 bases, and the junction held 13 bases outside the gene matches. Germline V gene lookup returns CDR1 DFQATT and CDR2 SNEGSKA (reference sequence). The length of the CDR3 is 17 residues. The CDR3 here is CSARSTSGPQNYNEQFF. Here the CDR3 DNA reads TGCAGTGCTCGATCGACTAGCGGGCCCCAGAACTACAATGAGCAGTTCTTC.

At least ten counts were recorded for this clonotype. V is TRBV5-6 and J is TRBJ1-5, with 9 bases fitting TRBD1. The ends lost 1 base at V and 2 bases at J; junction bases unmatched: 1. The V gene's germline CDR1 is SGHDT and CDR2 YYEEEE. The CDR3 spans 15 residues. Written as DNA, the CDR3 is TGTGCCAGCAGCTTGTGGGACAGGGGCAATCAGCCCCAGCATTTT. Translating it yields CASSLWDRGNQPQHF.

The table lists this clonotype with a few counts. The junction departs from germline at one end; a sequencing error may be responsible. This sequence joins TRBV20-1 and TRBJ2-1; 8 bases agree with TRBD2. CDR1 is DFQATT, CDR2 SNEGSKA, per germline (reference sequence). The CDR3 runs 12 residues. The CDR3 DNA reads as TGCAGTACTAGAGATCTTCGGACTAGCCAGTTCTTC. This gives the protein CSTRDLRTSQFF.

The chain uses TRBV11-2 and TRBJ2-7, with TRBD1 matching 8 bases. The V segment lost 5 bases and the J segment 7 bases; nucleotides outside the gene matches: 13. This CDR3 spans 15 amino acids. Germline lookup yields CDR1 SGHAT and CDR2 FQNNGV. CDR3 residues: CASSRDRGRGNEQYF. CDR3 DNA sequence: TGTGCCAGCAGCCGCGACAGGGGAAGAGGCAATGAGCAGTACTTC.

This sequence joins TRBV12-3 or TRBV12-4 and TRBJ2-7; TRBD1 agrees at 9 bases. The CDR3 consists of 16 residues. The V gene end was trimmed by 3 bases and the J gene end by 5 bases; junction bases not matched to a gene: 11. CDR3 DNA sequence: TGTGCCAGCAGTTTGTTCGGTAGGGGACAGGGCCACGAGCAGTACTTC. Its protein product is CASSLFGRGQGHEQYF.

The sample holds a few counts of this clonotype. The rearrangement uses TRBV2 and TRBJ1-2, with D uncertain. Trimming removed 4 bases at V and 5 bases at J, with 20 bases between. Germline V CDR1 and CDR2: SNHLY, FYNNEI. The length of the CDR3 is 16 residues. CDR3 in amino acids: CASSVVGAGPAYGYTF. CDR3 bases: TGTGCCAGCAGTGTTGTTGGTGCGGGCCCCGCGTATGGCTACACCTTC.

V and J are TRBV9 and TRBJ2-5; D unresolved. This CDR3 is 14 amino acids long. With 3 bases removed from V and 2 bases from J, the gap between germline ends came to 11 bases. Germline lookup yields CDR1 SGDLS and CDR2 YYNGEE. The CDR3 DNA follows: TGTGCCAGCAGCGCCGGGTCCCCACAAGAGACCCAGTACTTC. Protein sequence: CASSAGSPQETQYF.

There are many counts of this clonotype. The V and J genes are TRBV3-1 and TRBJ1-2; possibly TRBD1 for D (5 bases). V was clipped by 0 bases and J by 7 bases, with 15 bases between them. This CDR3 is 15 amino acids long. Germline assignment: CDR1 LGHDT and CDR2 YNNKEL (reference sequence). CDR3 amino acids: CASSQEGRGYSGYTF. In nucleotides, the CDR3 is TGTGCCAGCAGCCAAGAAGGAAGGGGTTATAGTGGCTACACCTTC.

J is TRBJ2-7 and V is TRBV29-1; tentative D call: TRBD2 (5 bases). V was clipped by 6 bases and J by 4 bases, with 19 bases between them. This CDR3 contains 14 residues. CDR1 and CDR2 (germline): SQVTM, ANQGSEA. The CDR3 region has the DNA TGCAGCGTCGAGCTGACGGAGGCACGGTACGAGCAGTACTTC. Translation: CSVELTEARYEQYF.

To note about this clonotype: Sequence at one end of the junction differs from germline and may be a read error. The rearrangement uses TRBV7-9 and TRBJ1-2; 8 positions match TRBD1. Per the germline V gene, CDR1 is SEHNR and CDR2 is FQNEAQ (reference sequence). The CDR3 consists of 15 residues. CDR3 protein: CASSLHSVTGAGYIF. CDR3 bases: TGTGCCAGCAGCTTGCATAGTGTGACAGGGGCTGGCTACATCTTC.